A single sample gave rise to the 5 T cell receptor beta chains below, sequenced in a study of identical twins. TCRdb recomputed calls from the 5' RACE reads with MiXCR, one row per CDR3 protein. The data show 600,000 to 800,000 distinct CDR3 sequences, 20% to 25% seen once. The same sample was also used in a study of T cells expressing NK-cell markers.

Sequencing was carried out using PBMCs. Receptor source: a woman aged 18-29 years in good health.

The V gene is TRBV10-3, the J gene TRBJ1-1; D unresolved. The CDR3 has 12 amino acids. V was clipped by 0 bases and J by 11 bases, with 10 bases between them. CDR1 ENHRY and CDR2 SYGVKD come from the germline V gene. CDR3 bases: TGTGCCATCAGTGAGTCGAAATCCCGGGCTTTCTTT. Translating it yields CAISESKSRAFF.

The sample holds a few counts of this clonotype. CDR3 DNA sequence: TGTGCCATCAGTGATAGCCCTAGCGGGTCCACAGATACGCAGTATTTT. It codes for CAISDSPSGSTDTQYF. This sequence joins TRBV10-3 and TRBJ2-3; 8 bases fit TRBD2. Trimming removed 3 bases from V and 2 bases from J; junction bases left unmatched: 7. From germline, CDR1 is ENHRY and CDR2 SYGVKD. The CDR3 runs 16 residues.

This clonotype was seen only a few times. This sequence joins TRBV3-1 and TRBJ1-5; no clear D. The germline CDR1 and CDR2 sequences are LGHDT and YNNKEL (reference sequence). V lost 1 base, J lost 4 bases, and 8 bases lay in between. This CDR3 has 14 amino acids. The CDR3 is CASSQAMSNQPQHF. The CDR3 DNA is TGTGCCAGCAGCCAAGCAATGAGTAATCAGCCCCAGCATTTT.

The chain employs TRBV12-3 or TRBV12-4 and TRBJ1-3; D is unresolved. The CDR3 contains 14 residues. Trimming took off 7 bases at V and 0 bases at J, with 10 bases between the two ends. CDR3 in amino acids: CASTLGSSGNTIYF. Here the CDR3 DNA reads TGTGCCAGCACCTTGGGGAGCTCTGGAAACACCATATATTTT.

This clonotype was seen more than once but under ten times. V is TRBV10-3 and J is TRBJ2-7; D ambiguous. Germline CDR1 reads ENHRY; CDR2 reads SYGVKD. The CDR3 has 14 amino acids. The ends were cut back, 2 bases at V and 3 bases at J, with 11 bases in the middle. CDR3 in amino acids: CAISERAIHYEQYF. CDR3 DNA: TGTGCCATCAGTGAGAGGGCCATACACTACGAGCAGTACTTC.